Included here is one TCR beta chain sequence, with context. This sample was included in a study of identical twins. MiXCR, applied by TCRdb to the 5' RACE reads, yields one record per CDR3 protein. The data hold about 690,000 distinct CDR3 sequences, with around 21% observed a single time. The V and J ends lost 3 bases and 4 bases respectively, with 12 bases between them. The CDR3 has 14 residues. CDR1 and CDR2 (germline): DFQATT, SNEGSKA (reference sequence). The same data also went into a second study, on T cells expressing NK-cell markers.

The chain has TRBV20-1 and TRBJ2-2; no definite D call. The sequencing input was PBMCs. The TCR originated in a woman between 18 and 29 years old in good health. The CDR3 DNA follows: TGCAGTGCTAGCCCCCTGAGTCCCACCGGGGAGCTGTTTTTT. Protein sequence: CSASPLSPTGELFF.